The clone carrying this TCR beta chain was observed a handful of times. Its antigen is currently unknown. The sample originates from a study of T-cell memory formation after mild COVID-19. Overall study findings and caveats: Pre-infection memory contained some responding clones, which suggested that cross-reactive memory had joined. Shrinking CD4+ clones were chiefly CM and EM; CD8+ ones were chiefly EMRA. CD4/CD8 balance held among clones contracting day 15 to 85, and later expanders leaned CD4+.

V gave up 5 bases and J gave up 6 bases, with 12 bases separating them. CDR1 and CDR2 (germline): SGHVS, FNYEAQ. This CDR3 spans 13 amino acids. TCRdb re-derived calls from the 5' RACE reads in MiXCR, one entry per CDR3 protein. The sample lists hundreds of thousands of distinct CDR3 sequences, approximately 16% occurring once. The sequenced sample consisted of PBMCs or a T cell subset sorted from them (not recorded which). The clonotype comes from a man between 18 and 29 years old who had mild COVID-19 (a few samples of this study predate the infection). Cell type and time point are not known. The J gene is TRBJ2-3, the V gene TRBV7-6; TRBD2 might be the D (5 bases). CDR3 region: CASSPASSDTQYF. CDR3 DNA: TGTGCCAGCAGCCCGGCTAGCTCCGATACGCAGTATTTT. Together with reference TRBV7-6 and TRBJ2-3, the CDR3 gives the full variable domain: GAGVSQSPRYKVTKRGQDVALRCDPISGHVSLYWYRQALGQGPEFLTYFNYEAQQDKSGLPNDRFSAERPEGSISTLTIQRTEQRDSAMYRCASSPASSDTQYFGPGTRLTVL.